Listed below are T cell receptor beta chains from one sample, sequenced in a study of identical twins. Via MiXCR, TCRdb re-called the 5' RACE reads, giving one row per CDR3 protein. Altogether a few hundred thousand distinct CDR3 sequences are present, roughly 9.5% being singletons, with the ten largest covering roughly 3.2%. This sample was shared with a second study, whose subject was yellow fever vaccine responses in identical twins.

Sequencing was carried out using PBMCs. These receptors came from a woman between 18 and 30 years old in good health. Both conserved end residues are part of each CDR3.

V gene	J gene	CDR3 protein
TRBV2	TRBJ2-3	CASKGVQGQDTQYF
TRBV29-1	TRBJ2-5	CSGAVGGGETQYF
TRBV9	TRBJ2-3	CASSTAPGTDTQYF
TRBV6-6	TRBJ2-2	CACWLAGELFF
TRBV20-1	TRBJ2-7	CSASTPIEPSGGSYEQYF
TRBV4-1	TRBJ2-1	CASSQVGLAGSKDYNEQFF
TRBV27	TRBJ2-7	CASSFKPGKSYEQYF
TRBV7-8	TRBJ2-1	CASSLDGSGAVYNEQFF
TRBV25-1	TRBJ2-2	CASRPVGEAGELFF
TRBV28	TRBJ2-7	CASTTPAAAVEQYF
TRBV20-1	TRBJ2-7	CSAGRTVRSYEQYF
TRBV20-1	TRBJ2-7	CSARSGRAGRRGYEQYF
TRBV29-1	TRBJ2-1	CSVGGRLNYNEQFF
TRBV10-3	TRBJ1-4	CAISDPRSGEKLFF
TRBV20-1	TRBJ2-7	CSASRTDLTYEQYF
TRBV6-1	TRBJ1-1	CAGSVRAILTEAFF
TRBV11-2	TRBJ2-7	CASSPRVGGSNSYEQYF
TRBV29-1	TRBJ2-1	CSVDNTGNNEQFF
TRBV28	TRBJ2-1	CASSQWGSGVYNEQFF
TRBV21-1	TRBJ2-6	CASSKAPQGSLSGANVLTF
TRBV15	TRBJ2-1	CATSRTAVGTGGNNEQFF
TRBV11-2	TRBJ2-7	CASSPRAGSVTPNFEQYF
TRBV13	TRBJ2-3	CASSLAQEKRNTDTQYF
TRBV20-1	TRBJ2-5	CSACTGGETQYF
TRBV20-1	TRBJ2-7	CSAREREFSAYEQYF
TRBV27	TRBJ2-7	CASSSPGGVFYEQYF
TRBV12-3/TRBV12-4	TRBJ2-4	CASRFRDYFNIQYF
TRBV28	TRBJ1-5	CASRGTGGFSNQPQHF
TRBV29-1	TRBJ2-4	CSVADRWIQYF
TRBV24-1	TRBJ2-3	CATSDPSTSGDTQYF
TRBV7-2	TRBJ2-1	CASSLGVGSAQFF
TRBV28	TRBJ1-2	CASSYRSGYGYTF
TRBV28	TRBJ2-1	CASSSRGDFHNEQFF
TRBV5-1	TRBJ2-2	CASSLSGGSKNTGELFF
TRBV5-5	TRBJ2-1	CASGPGLPSFLEQFF
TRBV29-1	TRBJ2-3	CSVEGTGTSGGASTDTQYF
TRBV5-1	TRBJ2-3	CASSSRPGLDTQYF
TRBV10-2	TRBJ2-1	CATKEGQSSYNEQFF
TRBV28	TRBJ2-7	CASSPSAGYSYEQYF
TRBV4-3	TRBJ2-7	CASSQARDVAYEQYF
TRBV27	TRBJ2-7	CASSFLSGSNEQYF
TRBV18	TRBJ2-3	CASSPRQDRRSDTQYF
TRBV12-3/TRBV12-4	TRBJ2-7	CASSFPGLAGSREQYF
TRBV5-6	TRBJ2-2	CASSFGTPYTGELFF
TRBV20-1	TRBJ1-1	CSARDPAGGRGTEAFF
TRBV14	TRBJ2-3	CASSQGPGLDTDTQYF
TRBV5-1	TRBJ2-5	CASSRQYLQETQYF
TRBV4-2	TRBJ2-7	CASSQSGQGNYEQYF
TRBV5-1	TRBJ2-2	CASSFVVAGELFF
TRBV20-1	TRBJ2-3	CSAKSPATQYF
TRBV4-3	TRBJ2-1	CASSQDRTSGGEQFF
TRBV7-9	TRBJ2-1	CASSLEAGSNEQFF
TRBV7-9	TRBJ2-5	CASSPHREIQETQYF
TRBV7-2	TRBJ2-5	CASSLLGSGGQETQYF
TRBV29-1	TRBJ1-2	CSTVGPDTF
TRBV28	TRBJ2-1	CASRSSELGHNEQFF